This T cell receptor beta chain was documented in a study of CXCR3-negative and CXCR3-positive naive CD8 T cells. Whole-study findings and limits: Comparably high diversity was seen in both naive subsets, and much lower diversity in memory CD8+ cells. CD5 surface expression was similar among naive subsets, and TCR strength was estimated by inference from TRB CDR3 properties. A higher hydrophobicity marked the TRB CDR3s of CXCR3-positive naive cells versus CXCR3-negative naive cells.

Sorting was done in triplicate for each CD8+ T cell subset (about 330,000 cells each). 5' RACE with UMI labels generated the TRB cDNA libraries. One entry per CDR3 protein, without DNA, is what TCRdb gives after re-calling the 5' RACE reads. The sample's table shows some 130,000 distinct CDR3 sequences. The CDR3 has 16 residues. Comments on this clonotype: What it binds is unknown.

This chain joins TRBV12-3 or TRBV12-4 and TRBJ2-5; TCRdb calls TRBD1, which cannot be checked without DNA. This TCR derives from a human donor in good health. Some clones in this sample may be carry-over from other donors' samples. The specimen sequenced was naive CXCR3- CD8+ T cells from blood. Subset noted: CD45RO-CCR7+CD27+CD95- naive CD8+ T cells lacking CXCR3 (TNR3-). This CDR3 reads CASSGRTEDYQETQYF.